The clone carrying this TCR beta chain turned up a few times. The antigen is not known. This specimen belongs to a study of early T cells in non-severe SARS-CoV-2 infection. Study summary: The input, bulk RNA from unsorted whole blood, was sequenced, and chains were unpaired. Regarding the study as a whole: VDJdb matching, biased toward anti-spike CD8 responses, missed private and CD4 specificities.

Each CDR3 protein gets one entry after TCRdb re-called the 5' RACE reads with MiXCR. The sample has about 69,000 distinct CDR3 sequences; roughly 10% are singletons. The sample was whole blood. The sequence was collected from an adult who was a healthcare worker with PCR-confirmed SARS-CoV-2 infection or an uninfected control (not recorded which).

The CDR3: CASSQGGGRNEQFF. In nucleotides, the CDR3 is TGTGCCAGCAGCCAAGGTGGGGGGAGGAATGAGCAGTTCTTC. The rearrangement joins TRBV4-2 to TRBJ2-1; TRBD2 might be the D (6 bases). V lost 1 base, J lost 7 bases, and 11 bases lay in between. The CDR3 contains 14 residues. Germline lookup yields CDR1 LGHNA and CDR2 YNFKEQ.